The 26 T cell receptor beta chains given below trace back to one sample, sequenced in a study of beta chain features in type 1 diabetes. cDNA synthesis used the whole RNA isolate, giving expressed TCRB sequences. The method was immunoSEQ multiplex PCR; TCRdb's version includes in-frame clones alone and lacks a portion of them. The data show 620,000 or so clones, 15% to 18% seen once. The specimen was naive CD4+ T cells from blood. These TCRs come from a young man in good health.

The CDR3: CASSQEQGGGKLFF. Written as DNA, the CDR3 is TGCGCCAGCAGCCAAGAACAGGGTGGGGGAAAACTGTTTTTT. V usage is TRBV4-1 and J usage is TRBJ1-4; TRBD1 might be the D (6 bases). The CDR3 runs to 14 residues. Germline CDR1 and CDR2: MGHRA and YSYEKL. V lost 0 bases and J 10 bases, leaving 12 bases between the germline ends.

The chain employs TRBV28 and TRBJ2-3, with D possibly matching TRBD1 (6 bases). CDR1 MDHEN and CDR2 SYDVKM come from the germline V gene. The CDR3 has 12 residues. Trimming left V 7 bases short and J 5 bases short, with 10 bases between. CDR3: CASNRGLDTQYF. CDR3 coding DNA: TGTGCCAGCAATAGGGGGTTAGATACGCAGTATTTT.

This clone was recorded a few times. The rearrangement joins TRBV7-3 to TRBJ2-6; no definite D call. The CDR3 length is 15 residues. Trimming pared 2 bases from V and 4 bases from J, leaving 9 bases between. Germline V gives CDR1 SGHTA, CDR2 FQGTGA. CDR3: CASSLDSAGANVLTF. In DNA, the CDR3 is TGTGCCAGCAGCTTAGACTCGGCCGGGGCCAACGTCCTGACTTTC.

J is TRBJ2-7 and V is TRBV15, with D hard to call. This CDR3 contains 14 residues. Looked up from germline, CDR1 is LNHNV and CDR2 is YYDKDF (reference sequence). Trimming pared 4 bases from V and 5 bases from J, leaving 15 bases between. CDR3 sequence reads: CATSNARADDEQYF. Written as DNA, the CDR3 is TGTGCCACCAGCAACGCTAGGGCTGACGACGAGCAGTACTTC.

This clone was picked up a small number of times. Distinct nucleotide sequences in the sample also encode this CDR3. The rearrangement links TRBV20-1 to TRBJ1-4; D is undetermined. V was shortened by 1 base and J by 3 bases, with 0 bases between the two germline ends. CDR1 and CDR2 from the germline V gene are DFQATT and SNEGSKA (reference sequence). This CDR3 comprises 11 residues. The CDR3 region is CSARANEKLFF. CDR3 coding DNA: TGCAGTGCTAGAGCTAATGAAAAACTGTTTTTT.

The genes are TRBV30 and TRBJ2-3, with 10 bases matching TRBD1. Germline lookup yields CDR1 GTSNPN and CDR2 SVGIG (reference sequence). V gave up 2 bases and J gave up 5 bases; unmatched junction bases: 4. There are 14 residues in the CDR3. Here the CDR3 DNA reads TGTGCCTGGAGTCCGGACAGGGGGATAGATACGCAGTATTTT. It encodes CAWSPDRGIDTQYF.

This clone was found once. The V and J genes are TRBV7-9 and TRBJ1-6; 7 bases agree with TRBD1. The V segment lost 5 bases and the J segment 5 bases; nucleotides outside the gene matches: 3. The CDR3 sequence is 14 residues long. Per the germline V gene, CDR1 is SEHNR and CDR2 is FQNEAQ (reference sequence). The chain's CDR3 is CASSIGTDNSPLHF. CDR3 DNA: TGTGCCAGCAGCATCGGGACAGATAATTCACCCCTCCACTTT. Using reference TRBV7-9 and TRBJ1-6 for the parts outside the CDR3, the full variable domain is DTGVSQNPRHKITKRGQNVTFRCDPISEHNRLYWYRQTLGQGPEFLTYFQNEAQLEKSRLLSDRFSAERPKGSFSTLEIQRTEQGDSAMYLCASSIGTDNSPLHFGNGTRLTVT.

In its sample, this clone was seen a few times. The V and J genes are TRBV29-1 and TRBJ1-2; 7 bases agree with TRBD1. Germline V gene sequence: CDR1 SQVTM, CDR2 ANQGSEA. V lost 4 bases to trimming and J lost 2 bases; unmatched junction nucleotides: 10. This CDR3 is built from 15 residues. As DNA, the CDR3 is TGCAGCGTTGGTAAGATAGGGGGCGCCAACTATGGCTACACCTTC. As protein: CSVGKIGGANYGYTF. The whole variable domain, remainder taken from reference TRBV29-1 and TRBJ1-2, is SAVISQKPSRDICQRGTSLTIQCQVDSQVTMMFWYRQQPGQSLTLIATANQGSEATYESGFVIDKFPISRPNLTFSTLTVSNMSPEDSSIYLCSVGKIGGANYGYTFGSGTRLTVV.

The chain joins TRBV6-5 to TRBJ2-5, with 10 bases lining up with TRBD1. J gave up 4 bases and V 6 bases, and 2 bases lay outside the gene matches. From germline, CDR1 is MNHEY and CDR2 SVGAGI. CDR3 length: 13 residues. The DNA for the CDR3 is TGTGCCAGCAGACGACAGGGGGCAGAGACCCAGTACTTC. Its translation: CASRRQGAETQYF.

The rearrangement links TRBV6-5 to TRBJ2-1; D call uncertain. The CDR3 spans 13 residues. Trimming pared 5 bases from V and 5 bases from J, leaving 10 bases between. The germline CDR1 and CDR2 sequences are MNHEY and SVGAGI. The CDR3, as DNA: TGTGCCAGCAGTGATAGGTCCAACAATGAGCAGTTCTTC. Its translation is CASSDRSNNEQFF.

The V gene is TRBV11-1, the J gene TRBJ2-3, with unresolved D. The CDR3 sequence is 12 residues long. Germline V lookup: CDR1 SGHAT, CDR2 FQDESV (reference sequence). Trimming removed 5 bases from V and 6 bases from J, with 9 bases in between. CDR3 bases: TGTGCCAGCAGCCAAGTCGTTGATACGCAGTATTTT. Protein: CASSQVVDTQYF. Filled out from reference TRBV11-1 and TRBJ2-3, the complete variable domain reads EAEVAQSPRYKITEKSQAVAFWCDPISGHATLYWYRQILGQGPELLVQFQDESVVDDSQLPKDRFSAERLKGVDSTLKIQPAELGDSAMYLCASSQVVDTQYFGPGTRLTVL.

The V gene is TRBV6-4, the J gene TRBJ1-3; D gene ambiguous. V was cut by 9 bases and J by 4 bases, with 16 bases left in between. The V gene's germline CDR1 is MRHNA and CDR2 SNTAGT. This CDR3 has 14 residues. CDR3 coding DNA: TGTGCCAGGAGACTAGTGAGCCAGGGAAACACCATATATTTT. As protein: CARRLVSQGNTIYF.

This sequence joins TRBV7-9 and TRBJ2-1, with 10 nucleotides matching TRBD2. After removal of 3 bases from V and 2 bases from J, the junction contained 7 bases not matched to a gene. The CDR3 totals 17 residues. Germline values: CDR1 SEHNR, CDR2 FQNEAQ (reference sequence). The CDR3 reads CASSFALAGGPYNEQFF. The CDR3, as DNA: TGTGCCAGCAGCTTCGCATTAGCGGGGGGACCCTACAATGAGCAGTTCTTC.

This clone turned up a few times. V and J are TRBV15 and TRBJ1-2; possibly TRBD1 for D (5 bases). V lost 0 bases and J 4 bases, leaving 9 bases between the germline ends. CDR1 and CDR2 (germline): LNHNV, YYDKDF (reference sequence). This CDR3 has 14 residues. As DNA, the CDR3 is TGTGCCACCAGCAGAGATCAGGGTTCCTATGGCTACACCTTC. Its translation: CATSRDQGSYGYTF. The variable domain in full, with the rest retrieved from reference TRBV15 and TRBJ1-2, is DAMVIQNPRYQVTQFGKPVTLSCSQTLNHNVMYWYQQKSSQAPKLLFHYYDKDFNNEADTPDNFQSRRPNTSFCFLDIRSPGLGDTAMYLCATSRDQGSYGYTFGSGTRLTVV.

This clone appeared many times. This chain connects TRBV7-9 to TRBJ2-1, with TRBD1 matching over 7 bases. Looked up from germline, CDR1 is SEHNR and CDR2 is FQNEAQ (reference sequence). V lost 5 bases and J lost 9; bases outside the gene matches: 7. The CDR3 has 13 residues. The CDR3 region is CASSARQGSEQFF. The CDR3 bases are TGTGCCAGCAGCGCCCGACAGGGAAGTGAGCAGTTCTTC.

The chain is built from TRBV7-2 and TRBJ1-5; D may be TRBD1 (5 bases). The CDR3 extends over 15 amino acids. CDR1 is SGHTA and CDR2 is FQGNSA in the germline V gene. V lost 1 base and J lost 1, with 8 bases in between. CDR3 sequence: CASSLGGSSNQPQHF. The CDR3 DNA reads as TGTGCCAGCAGCTTAGGGGGGTCGAGCAATCAGCCCCAGCATTTT.

Comment on this clone: The sample has other DNA sequences that encode this CDR3 too. The chain combines TRBV18 with TRBJ2-7; D is perhaps TRBD2 (6 bases). Germline V gene data show CDR1 as KGHSH and CDR2 as LQKENI. V gave up 3 bases and J gave up 2 bases, with 14 bases separating them. CDR3 length: 15 residues. The CDR3 here is CASSPPGLGAYEQYF. Here the CDR3 DNA reads TGTGCCAGCTCACCTCCGGGACTGGGTGCCTACGAGCAGTACTTC.

This clone has a handful of counts. The chain carries TRBV5-4 and TRBJ2-1; 9 bases fit TRBD1. The CDR3 is 16 amino acids. CDR1 is SGHNT and CDR2 is YYREEE in the germline V gene (reference sequence). V was clipped by 4 bases and J by 3 bases; unmatched bases: 8. The CDR3, as DNA: TGTGCCAGCAGCACCCCTCCGACAGGGGGCTACAATGAGCAGTTCTTC. This encodes CASSTPPTGGYNEQFF.

This chain links TRBV5-1 with TRBJ1-1; D is undetermined. The germline gives CDR1 SGHRS, CDR2 YFSETQ. Trimming removed 3 bases at V and 0 bases at J, with 12 bases between. This CDR3 is 15 amino acids long. The CDR3 here is CASSYKQSMNTEAFF. CDR3 in DNA: TGCGCCAGCAGCTACAAACAGAGCATGAACACTGAAGCTTTCTTT.

This clone has more than one count but fewer than ten. The chain links TRBV7-9 to TRBJ2-1; possibly TRBD1 or TRBD2 for D (5 bases each). The germline CDR1 and CDR2 sequences are SEHNR and FQNEAQ (reference sequence). Trimming took 5 bases from V and 2 from J, leaving 19 bases between them. The CDR3 totals 17 residues. The CDR3 DNA follows: TGTGCCAGCAGCCCGATGGCAGGGCGGGCCCCCTACAATGAGCAGTTCTTC. Residues: CASSPMAGRAPYNEQFF.

This clone was counted only a few times. The V call is TRBV19, the J call TRBJ1-1; D is possibly TRBD1 (5 bases). Germline V gene data show CDR1 as LNHDA and CDR2 as SQIVND (reference sequence). V was clipped by 6 bases and J by 2 bases, with 19 bases between them. The CDR3 extends over 16 amino acids. The CDR3 DNA reads TGTGCCAGTAGCCCACAGGTCGCAGCATACAACACTGAAGCTTTCTTT. This sequence encodes CASSPQVAAYNTEAFF.

This clone was seen more than once but under ten times. The chain recombines TRBV7-9 with TRBJ2-7; D is undetermined. Germline CDR1 is SEHNR and CDR2 is FQNEAQ (reference sequence). The V end was cut by 1 base, the J end by 6 bases, with 7 bases between. The CDR3 length is 12 residues. This chain's CDR3 is CASSLGESEQYF. In DNA form, the CDR3 reads TGTGCCAGCAGCTTAGGTGAAAGCGAGCAGTACTTC.

This clone was detected a few times. This sequence joins TRBV28 and TRBJ2-3; 7 bases align to TRBD1. From germline, CDR1 is MDHEN and CDR2 SYDVKM. This CDR3 has 15 residues. J was trimmed by 1 base and V by 6 bases; bases with no gene match: 7. CDR3 bases: TGTGCCAGCAGCCGACAGGGTTACGGCACAGATACGCAGTATTTT. It codes for CASSRQGYGTDTQYF.

This rearrangement joins TRBV28 to TRBJ1-2; D remains unclear. Germline CDR1 is MDHEN and CDR2 is SYDVKM. Trimming stripped 6 bases from V and 3 bases from J, with 11 bases between. The CDR3 covers 13 residues. In nucleotides, the CDR3 is TGTGCCAGCAGCCGAGACACCTACTATGGCTACACCTTC. As protein: CASSRDTYYGYTF.

This clone occurred a few times. The J gene is TRBJ2-6, the V gene TRBV7-6, with 10 bases that match TRBD1. The length of the CDR3 is 17 residues. The V gene's germline CDR1 is SGHVS and CDR2 FNYEAQ. J gave up 1 base and V 3 bases, and 3 bases lay outside the gene matches. CDR3 in amino acids: CASSFRQGASGANVLTF. CDR3 DNA: TGTGCCAGCAGCTTCCGACAGGGGGCGTCTGGGGCCAACGTCCTGACTTTC.

This clone was counted only a few times. The chain joins TRBV5-1 to TRBJ2-7; tentative D call: TRBD2 (6 bases). Germline V gene data show CDR1 as SGHRS and CDR2 as YFSETQ. The length of the CDR3 is 13 residues. Trimming took off 4 bases at V and 3 bases at J, with 11 bases between the two ends. The CDR3 nucleotides read TGCGCCAGCAGCACCGGGGAGGTCTACGAGCAGTACTTC. This translates into CASSTGEVYEQYF. Full variable domain (rest looked up from reference TRBV5-1 and TRBJ2-7): KAGVTQTPRYLIKTRGQQVTLSCSPISGHRSVSWYQQTPGQGLQFLFEYFSETQRNKGNFPGRFSGRQFSNSRSEMNVSTLELGDSALYLCASSTGEVYEQYFGPGTRLTVT.